The 27 T cell receptor beta chains presented below share a single source sample, sequenced in a study of T cell repertoires in cytomegalovirus infection. Via MiXCR, TCRdb re-called the reads, giving one row per CDR3 protein. The data hold roughly 500,000 distinct CDR3 sequences, with over 9% observed a single time. Material for sequencing was PBMCs. The receptors derive from a human donor in good health (CMV status not recorded). Some clones in this sample may be carry-over from other donors' samples.

The table lists this clonotype with many counts. The chain recombines TRBV7-2 with TRBJ1-5; no clear D. Trimming cost V 1 base and J 5 bases, with 3 bases left between them. Germline V gene sequence: CDR1 SGHTA, CDR2 FQGNSA. There are 12 residues in the CDR3. The CDR3 reads CASSLDHQPQHF. The CDR3 nucleotides are TGTGCCAGCAGCTTAGATCATCAGCCCCAGCATTTT.

The chain recombines TRBV10-3 with TRBJ2-7, with 14 positions matching TRBD2. The CDR3 totals 16 residues. The junction had 5 bases not matched to a gene; V was cut back by 4 bases and J by 3 bases. Germline loops: CDR1 ENHRY, CDR2 SYGVKD. The CDR3 loop reads CAISAGTSGGLYEQYF. The CDR3 DNA sequence: TGTGCCATCAGTGCCGGGACTAGCGGGGGTCTCTACGAGCAGTACTTC.

The sample holds a few counts of this clonotype. This chain uses TRBV30 with TRBJ2-7; TRBD1 or TRBD2 may be the D gene (5 bases each). Trimming took off 2 bases at V and 1 base at J, with 15 bases between the two ends. Germline loops: CDR1 GTSNPN, CDR2 SVGIG (reference sequence). The CDR3 is 15 residues long. The CDR3 nucleotides are TGTGCCTGGAGTCACGAGGGGTTGGGTTCCTACGAGCAGTACTTC. This encodes CAWSHEGLGSYEQYF.

The chain carries TRBV11-2 and TRBJ2-6; a weak D match, TRBD1 (6 bases). This CDR3 has 15 amino acids. The V gene's germline CDR1 is SGHAT and CDR2 FQNNGV. The V end was cut by 3 bases, the J end by 4 bases, with 10 bases between. CDR3 bases: TGTGCCAGCAGCTTCCAGGGGAGAGGGGCCAACGTCCTGACTTTC. Protein sequence: CASSFQGRGANVLTF.

This clonotype has a count of ten or more. The V call is TRBV7-2, the J call TRBJ2-2, with D unclear. This CDR3 region has 14 residues. Trimming left V 5 bases short and J 6 bases short, with 13 bases between. Germline loops: CDR1 SGHTA, CDR2 FQGNSA. The CDR3 sequence is CASSPKTRPGELFF. CDR3 DNA sequence: TGTGCCAGCAGCCCCAAGACCCGTCCCGGGGAGCTGTTTTTT.

This clonotype was seen ten or more times. The V call is TRBV19, the J call TRBJ2-1, with TRBD2 identical over 7 bases. Germline CDR1 and CDR2: LNHDA and SQIVND (reference sequence). V dropped 5 bases and J dropped 2; count of bases not matched to a gene: 6. The CDR3 length is 15 residues. The CDR3 is CASSVREQPYNEQFF. The CDR3 DNA reads as TGTGCCAGTAGTGTGCGGGAGCAGCCCTACAATGAGCAGTTCTTC.

This clonotype was seen ten or more times. This rearrangement joins TRBV4-1 to TRBJ1-4; maybe TRBD1 (5 bases). The CDR3 has 14 residues. The V gene lost 3 bases and the J gene lost 0 bases, with 5 bases spanning the gap. Germline values: CDR1 MGHRA, CDR2 YSYEKL. CDR3 region: CASSQGPTNEKLFF. In DNA, the CDR3 is TGCGCCAGCAGCCAGGGACCAACTAATGAAAAACTGTTTTTT.

This clonotype was seen only a few times. The rearrangement joins TRBV12-3 or TRBV12-4 to TRBJ1-1; 10 bases match TRBD1. This CDR3 is 14 amino acids long. The J segment lost 9 bases and the V segment lost 5 bases, leaving 9 bases of the junction unmatched. The DNA for the CDR3 is TGTGCCAGCAGTCAGACAGGGGGCTTTATCAAAGCTTTCTTT. This sequence encodes CASSQTGGFIKAFF.

The chain uses TRBV19 and TRBJ1-1; D may be TRBD1 (5 bases). Trimming removed 7 bases from V and 6 bases from J, with 15 bases in between. This CDR3 comprises 13 residues. The germline V gene encodes CDR1 LNHDA and CDR2 SQIVND (reference sequence). The CDR3 DNA reads TGTGCCAGTAATGGACGACAGAATTCTGAAGCTTTCTTT. Amino acids: CASNGRQNSEAFF.

The CDR3 DNA reads TGTGCCAGCAGCGTAACCCTAGGACTAGCGGGAGAAGAGGAGCAGTACTTC. Translated: CASSVTLGLAGEEEQYF. The chain is built from TRBV9 and TRBJ2-7; 13 bases align to TRBD2. The germline gives CDR1 SGDLS, CDR2 YYNGEE. This CDR3 is built from 17 residues. Trimming removed 1 base from V and 7 bases from J; junction bases left unmatched: 11.

Comment on this clonotype: Given a much more abundant clone one base away, this may be a read error. V usage is TRBV5-1 and J usage is TRBJ2-5, with TRBD2 matching 12 bases. The trim removed 4 bases at V and 6 bases at J, leaving 7 bases unmatched. The CDR3 extends over 15 amino acids. Looked up from germline, CDR1 is SGHRS and CDR2 is YFSETQ. In DNA form, the CDR3 reads TGCGCCAGCAGCGCCCTAGCGGGAGGGCCTAAGACCCAGTACTTC. Translation: CASSALAGGPKTQYF.

The chain recombines TRBV12-3 or TRBV12-4 with TRBJ2-3; 9 nucleotides align to TRBD2. V lost 5 bases to trimming and J lost 3 bases; unmatched junction nucleotides: 9. The CDR3 is 16 residues long. CDR3 nucleotide sequence: TGTGCCAGCAGTCACACTGGCGGGGGGGGAACAGATACGCAGTATTTT. Protein product: CASSHTGGGGTDTQYF.

This clonotype was detected ten times or more. The chain has TRBV15 and TRBJ1-5; possibly TRBD1 for D (6 bases). Germline CDR1 reads LNHNV; CDR2 reads YYDKDF (reference sequence). The CDR3 runs to 14 residues. V gave up 7 bases and J gave up 2 bases, with 12 bases separating them. CDR3 amino acids: CATTMGGGNQPQHF. The CDR3, as DNA: TGTGCCACCACTATGGGGGGCGGCAATCAGCCCCAGCATTTT. Drawing the rest from reference TRBV15 and TRBJ1-5, the complete variable domain is DAMVIQNPRYQVTQFGKPVTLSCSQTLNHNVMYWYQQKSSQAPKLLFHYYDKDFNNEADTPDNFQSRRPNTSFCFLDIRSPGLGDTAMYLCATTMGGGNQPQHFGDGTRLSIL.

This clonotype has a count of ten or more. This sequence joins TRBV28 and TRBJ2-7; TRBD1 aligns across 11 bases. The CDR3 runs 16 residues. Germline CDR1 reads MDHEN; CDR2 reads SYDVKM. J lost 1 base, V lost 4 bases, and 6 bases had no gene match. The CDR3, as DNA: TGTGCCAGCAGTTGGGGGACAGGGGGGTCATCCTACGAGCAGTACTTC. Its protein product is CASSWGTGGSSYEQYF.

The sample holds many counts of this clonotype. V is TRBV27 and J is TRBJ2-5; a weak D match, TRBD2 (6 bases). Germline V gene data show CDR1 as MNHEY and CDR2 as SMNVEV (reference sequence). Trimming removed 3 bases at V and 14 bases at J, with 13 bases between. The CDR3 covers 11 residues. The CDR3 sequence is CASSFGGAYYF. CDR3 DNA: TGTGCCAGCAGTTTTGGCGGGGCCTACTACTTC.

This clonotype showed up many times. This rearrangement joins TRBV19 to TRBJ2-4, with D maybe TRBD1 (6 bases). The germline V gene has CDR1 LNHDA and CDR2 SQIVND (reference sequence). V was clipped by 4 bases and J by 0 bases, with 13 bases between them. This CDR3 is built from 16 residues. The chain's CDR3 is CASSTRDNVAKNIQYF. CDR3 bases: TGTGCCAGTAGTACCCGGGACAATGTAGCCAAAAACATTCAGTACTTC.

This clonotype was counted ten times or more. The rearrangement uses TRBV15 and TRBJ1-4, with D perhaps TRBD1 (6 bases). Trimming shortened V by 8 bases and J by 0 bases, and 13 bases separated the two germline ends. Germline lookup yields CDR1 LNHNV and CDR2 YYDKDF (reference sequence). CDR3 length: 15 residues. CDR3 in DNA: TGTGCCACCTCGGCAGGGGAAACAACTAATGAAAAACTGTTTTTT. Residues: CATSAGETTNEKLFF.

This clonotype was detected ten times or more. The chain employs TRBV29-1 and TRBJ1-1; D gene ambiguous. CDR1 and CDR2 (germline): SQVTM, ANQGSEA. The CDR3 is 11 residues long. V lost 7 bases and J lost 10, with 16 bases in between. DNA for the CDR3: TGCAGCGGTATCGGAGGCGCAGTAGCTTTCTTT. It translates to CSGIGGAVAFF. Variable domain in full (rest from reference TRBV29-1 and TRBJ1-1): SAVISQKPSRDICQRGTSLTIQCQVDSQVTMMFWYRQQPGQSLTLIATANQGSEATYESGFVIDKFPISRPNLTFSTLTVSNMSPEDSSIYLCSGIGGAVAFFGQGTRLTVV.

The V call is TRBV10-1, the J call TRBJ1-1, with 10 bases identical to TRBD1. This CDR3 has 14 residues. Germline V gene sequence: CDR1 WNHNN, CDR2 SYGVQD (reference sequence). J was trimmed by 2 bases and V by 7 bases; bases with no gene match: 4. The chain's CDR3 is CASMRQGANTEAFF. The CDR3 DNA follows: TGCGCCAGCATGAGACAGGGGGCCAACACTGAAGCTTTCTTT.

This clonotype has a single count. The rearrangement links TRBV20-1 to TRBJ2-1; 8 bases are a match to TRBD2. CDR1 is DFQATT and CDR2 is SNEGSKA in the germline V gene (reference sequence). Trimming took 6 bases from V and 1 from J; bases not matched to a gene: 5. This CDR3 has 14 residues. For the CDR3, the DNA is TGCAGTGCAGTCGGGACTAGATCCTACAATGAGCAGTTCTTC. As protein: CSAVGTRSYNEQFF.

The chain is built from TRBV14 and TRBJ2-7; no reliable D call. CDR1 SGHDN and CDR2 FVKESK come from the germline V gene. This CDR3 has 14 residues. The ends were cut back, 0 bases at V and 1 base at J, with 7 bases in the middle. CDR3 coding DNA: TGTGCCAGCAGCCAAGAGTATTGGTCCTACGAGCAGTACTTC. This sequence encodes CASSQEYWSYEQYF.

The table lists this clonotype with a few counts. The CDR3 DNA reads as TGTGCCAGCAGCCAGGCCAGGGTTCGCTCCTACGAGCAGTACTTC. It encodes CASSQARVRSYEQYF. This chain connects TRBV3-1 to TRBJ2-7, with a weak D call TRBD1 (5 bases). The CDR3 loop spans 15 amino acids. Germline lookup yields CDR1 LGHDT and CDR2 YNNKEL (reference sequence). The V end was cut by 3 bases, the J end by 0 bases, with 12 bases between.

This clonotype was seen at least ten times. The chain couples TRBV5-4 to TRBJ1-3, with D possibly being TRBD1 (5 bases). The CDR3 runs to 18 residues. Germline-derived CDR1 and CDR2 are SGHNT and YYREEE (reference sequence). The germline V and J ends were trimmed by 2 bases and 0 bases, with 18 bases remaining between them. CDR3 sequence: CASSLWAGPLISGNTIYF. CDR3 DNA: TGTGCCAGCAGCTTATGGGCAGGGCCCCTAATCTCTGGAAACACCATATATTTT.

The table lists this clonotype with many counts. The chain recombines TRBV12-3 or TRBV12-4 with TRBJ2-7, with 7 bases identical to TRBD1. The V segment lost 7 bases and the J segment 0 bases; nucleotides outside the gene matches: 6. The length of the CDR3 is 14 residues. This CDR3 reads CASKRDSVSYEQYF. The CDR3 nucleotides read TGTGCCAGCAAGAGGGACAGCGTCTCCTACGAGCAGTACTTC.

This clonotype appeared a single time. Sequence at one end of the junction differs from germline and may be a read error. This chain uses TRBV5-1 with TRBJ2-7, with D possibly being TRBD1 or TRBD2 (5 bases each). Germline loops: CDR1 SGHRS, CDR2 YFSETQ. This CDR3 has 13 residues. CDR3 bases: TGCACCAGCAGCCCGGGGCCGGACCACGAGCAGTACTTC. As protein: CTSSPGPDHEQYF.

This rearrangement joins TRBV28 to TRBJ2-7; TRBD1 matches 9 bases. This CDR3 region has 14 residues. The germline CDR1 and CDR2 sequences are MDHEN and SYDVKM. V lost 7 bases to trimming and J lost 5 bases; unmatched junction nucleotides: 9. The CDR3 sequence: CASTPGTGNNEQYF. CDR3 nucleotide sequence: TGTGCCAGCACCCCTGGGACAGGGAACAACGAGCAGTACTTC.

V gene TRBV2 combines with J gene TRBJ2-3; 8 nucleotides match TRBD1. V dropped 7 bases and J dropped 1; count of bases not matched to a gene: 7. The germline CDR1 and CDR2 sequences are SNHLY and FYNNEI. CDR3 length: 15 amino acids. The CDR3 sequence is CASIPGTGRTDTQYF. The CDR3 coding sequence is TGTGCCAGCATCCCTGGGACAGGTCGCACAGATACGCAGTATTTT.